Listed below are T cell receptor beta chains from one sample, sequenced in a study of early T cells in non-severe SARS-CoV-2 infection. TCRdb re-analysed the 5' RACE reads in MiXCR, keeping a single row per CDR3 protein. Of 90,000 to 130,000 distinct CDR3 sequences detected, around 12% appear once; the ten largest clones hold around 4.1%. This specimen consisted of whole blood, obtained at baseline. These receptors were collected from an adult who was a healthcare worker with PCR-confirmed SARS-CoV-2 infection or an uninfected control (not recorded which). CDR3s include the opening cysteine and the closing phenylalanine or tryptophan. A D gene is named only where the DNA matches it firmly. Clone size is given for some rows only: seen once, a few or many times, or a class if the clone is expanded.

size	D	J	V	DNA	CDR3
few	TRBD1	TRBJ2-2	TRBV7-3	TGTACCAGCAGCCCCGGGACAGGTTACACCGGGGAGCTGTTTTTT	CTSSPGTGYTGELFF
-	-	TRBJ2-5	TRBV5-1	TGCGCCAGCAGCTTCGACGGGAGCGGGGAGACCCAGTACTTC	CASSFDGSGETQYF
-	-	TRBJ1-2	TRBV6-5	TGTGCCAGCAGTTACCGGCGGGCGAGAGGCTATGGCTACACCTTC	CASSYRRARGYGYTF
-	-	TRBJ2-3	TRBV14	TGTGCCAGCAGCCAAGGTAACGGGCCGTCAGGCGGGGCAGATACGCAGTATTTT	CASSQGNGPSGGADTQYF
-	-	TRBJ2-1	TRBV3-1	TGTGCCAGCAGCCAAGCAGCGGGTACCTACAATGAGCAGTTCTTC	CASSQAAGTYNEQFF
many	-	TRBJ2-7	TRBV7-9	TGTGCCAGCAGCTTGGGCAGGGGCCCCTACGAGCAGTACTTC	CASSLGRGPYEQYF
-	TRBD1	TRBJ2-3	TRBV18	TGTGCCAGCTCAGCAAGACAGGGGAGCACAGATACGCAGTATTTT	CASSARQGSTDTQYF
-	-	TRBJ2-2	TRBV11-2	TGTGCCAGCAGCCCCCGACAGACGAACACCGGGGAGCTGTTTTTT	CASSPRQTNTGELFF
few	-	TRBJ1-5	TRBV3-1	TGTGCCAGCAGCCACGGGGGCAGTCAGCCCCAGCATTTT	CASSHGGSQPQHF
few	-	TRBJ2-3	TRBV6-1	TGTGCCAGCAGAACTAGAGATACGCAGTATTTT	CASRTRDTQYF
few	-	TRBJ1-3	TRBV6-5	TGTGCCAGCAGTTACGCGGGGACGGCTGGAAACACCATATATTTT	CASSYAGTAGNTIYF
-	-	TRBJ2-3	TRBV7-3	TGTGCCAGCAGCTCAAAAGTATCAGATACGCAGTATTTT	CASSSKVSDTQYF
-	TRBD1	TRBJ2-5	TRBV20-1	TGCAGTGCTGGACCGCCGGGACAGGGGAACCAAGAGACCCAGTACTTC	CSAGPPGQGNQETQYF
-	TRBD2	TRBJ2-3	TRBV7-8	TGTGCCAGCAGCAAACAGCTCGGGACTAGGCGCACAGATACGCAGTATTTT	CASSKQLGTRRTDTQYF
few	-	TRBJ2-7	TRBV5-1	TGCGCCAGCAGGCGACAGGAGCCCTACGAGCAGTACTTC	CASRRQEPYEQYF
few	-	TRBJ1-4	TRBV20-1	TGCAGTGCTAGATCCGTGGTTAGGGGAACTAATGAAAAACTGTTTTTT	CSARSVVRGTNEKLFF
few	-	TRBJ2-5	TRBV4-1	TGCGCCAGCAGCCGGGACTCCGGTAACGCCCAGTACTTC	CASSRDSGNAQYF
many	-	TRBJ1-1	TRBV6-5	TGTGCCAGCAGTTATGCCGGGATGAACACTGAAGCTTTCTTT	CASSYAGMNTEAFF
-	-	TRBJ2-3	TRBV9	TGTGCCAGCAGCGTAGACCTCCTCTCGGCAGATACGCAGTATTTT	CASSVDLLSADTQYF
-	TRBD2	TRBJ2-7	TRBV27	TGTGCCAGCAGTCCCTATCCGGGACTAGCGTCCCAGTACTTC	CASSPYPGLASQYF
-	TRBD1	TRBJ1-5	TRBV15	TGTGCCACCAGCAGAGATGGGACAGGCAATCAGCCCCAGCATTTT	CATSRDGTGNQPQHF
many	-	TRBJ1-1	TRBV29-1	TGCAGCGTTGAAGATACAGGGATGGCTTTCTTT	CSVEDTGMAFF
few	-	TRBJ2-2	TRBV4-1	TGCGCCAGCAGCCAACATTGGGGGCTAGCAAGGGAGCTGTTTTTT	CASSQHWGLARELFF
-	TRBD2	TRBJ2-2	TRBV3-1	TGTGCCAGCAGCCAAGATCGGGGGACTAGCGGTATTTCCGGGGAGCTGTTTTTT	CASSQDRGTSGISGELFF
few	TRBD2	TRBJ2-1	TRBV18	TGTGCCAGCTCACCGGGACTAGCCTACTCCTACAATGAGCAGTTCTTC	CASSPGLAYSYNEQFF
few	-	TRBJ2-1	TRBV18	TGTGCCAGCTCACCTCAGGCAACCTACAATGAGCAGTTCTTC	CASSPQATYNEQFF
few	TRBD1	TRBJ1-2	TRBV29-1	TGCAGCGTTTCGGGACAGGGCTATGGCTACACCTTC	CSVSGQGYGYTF
-	-	TRBJ1-1	TRBV15	TGTGCCACCAGCTTGGACTTAAACACTGAAGCTTTCTTT	CATSLDLNTEAFF
-	-	TRBJ1-6	TRBV28	TGTGCCAGCAGTGAATTAACCCCCCTCCACTTT	CASSELTPLHF
many	-	TRBJ1-5	TRBV5-1	TGCGCCAGCAGCGTAACAGGGCTTAATCAGCCCCAGCATTTT	CASSVTGLNQPQHF
-	TRBD2	TRBJ2-5	TRBV7-6	TGTGCCAGCAGCTTAGAGTTCGGGACTAGCGGACAAGAGACCCAGTACTTC	CASSLEFGTSGQETQYF
few	TRBD1	TRBJ1-6	TRBV7-9	TGTGCCAGCAGCGGACAGGGAAACTATAATTCACCCCTCCACTTT	CASSGQGNYNSPLHF
few	-	TRBJ2-2	TRBV28	TGTGCCAGCAGGGGGGTCATCGGGGAGCTGTTTTTT	CASRGVIGELFF
few	TRBD1	TRBJ2-4	TRBV7-9	TGTGCCAGCAGCTTGGGGACAGGGGGAAACATTCAGTACTTC	CASSLGTGGNIQYF
-	-	TRBJ2-3	TRBV12-3/TRBV12-4	TGTGCCAGCAGACCGGGACCCAACGCCGAAAGCACAGATACGCAGTATTTT	CASRPGPNAESTDTQYF